This T cell receptor beta chain was found in a study of cytomegalovirus exposure and HLA in healthy donors. General observations from the study: Earlier analysis found most TCR beta V segments productive about 87% or about 30% of the time. In a later analysis, most CMV-associated TCR beta chains appeared HLA-restricted.

CDR1 and CDR2 from the germline V gene are LNHDA and SQIVND (reference sequence). The CDR3 is 13 amino acids. With 4 bases removed from V and 8 bases from J, the gap between germline ends came to 14 bases. On this clone: Its antigen remains unknown.

Vbeta (60) and Jbeta (13) primers were used in the PCR. Sequencing was performed with immunoSEQ multiplex PCR; in TCRdb, only in-frame clones are kept and a portion is missing. In all, the sample yields tens of thousands of clones. This clonotype was obtained from a woman in her sixties or seventies in good health and CMV-seropositive. The sequencing sample was made of PBMCs. The chain employs TRBV19 and TRBJ1-2; weak D call: TRBD1 (5 bases). Written as DNA, the CDR3 is TGTGCCAGTAGTAACCAGGGAATTAGGGGCTACACCTTC. It is translated as CASSNQGIRGYTF.